These 32 T cell receptor beta chains were sequenced from one sample in a study of blood T cell repertoires in COVID-19. The data were produced by immunoSEQ multiplex PCR, yet TCRdb's version contains in-frame clones alone and is incomplete. Of hundreds of thousands of clones in the sample, approximately 89% are singletons; the top ten hold more than 0.95%. What was sequenced was PBMCs or T cells enriched from blood (not recorded which). The receptors stem from a woman in her forties with acute COVID-19.

V is TRBV27 and J is TRBJ1-4, with 7 nucleotides matching TRBD1. The CDR3 contains 14 residues. Germline values: CDR1 MNHEY, CDR2 SMNVEV (reference sequence). V shed 6 bases, J shed 5 bases, and the junction held 6 bases outside the gene matches. The CDR3 is CASRTGANNEKLFF. The CDR3 nucleotides are TGTGCCAGCAGAACAGGGGCTAACAATGAAAAACTGTTTTTT.

The rearrangement joins TRBV6-5 to TRBJ2-7, with TRBD1 matching over 12 bases. The CDR3 is 14 amino acids. Looked up from germline, CDR1 is MNHEY and CDR2 is SVGAGI. Trimming removed 6 bases from V and 9 bases from J; junction bases left unmatched: 9. For the CDR3, the DNA is TGTGCCAGCAGACCGGGACAGGGGGCATTAGGGCAGTACTTC. The encoded protein is CASRPGQGALGQYF.

This clone was detected a few times. The chain has TRBV9 and TRBJ2-5, with D tentatively TRBD2 (5 bases). The CDR3 has 14 amino acids. Germline loops: CDR1 SGDLS, CDR2 YYNGEE. The V gene lost 0 bases and the J gene lost 4 bases, with 10 bases spanning the gap. The CDR3 reads CASSVGFEGETQYF. CDR3 DNA: TGTGCCAGCAGCGTAGGCTTTGAGGGAGAGACCCAGTACTTC.

The gene calls are TRBV29-1 and TRBJ1-2; 9 bases match TRBD1. V dropped 6 bases and J dropped 4; count of bases not matched to a gene: 6. Germline V gives CDR1 SQVTM, CDR2 ANQGSEA. CDR3 length: 13 amino acids. The CDR3 bases are TGCAGCGTACAGGACAGGGGTAGCTATGGCTACACCTTC. It specifies CSVQDRGSYGYTF.

The V call is TRBV7-8, the J call TRBJ1-1; 7 nucleotides align to TRBD1. The CDR3 has 14 amino acids. J was trimmed by 7 bases and V by 4 bases; bases with no gene match: 9. CDR1 SGHVS and CDR2 FQNEAQ come from the germline V gene. CDR3: CASSSFDRANEAFF. DNA for the CDR3: TGTGCCAGCAGCTCTTTCGACAGGGCGAATGAAGCTTTCTTT.

The DNA for the CDR3 is TGTGCCAGCTCACCAAGTACACGGGGGAACTATGGCTACACCTTC. Translated: CASSPSTRGNYGYTF. The chain uses TRBV18 and TRBJ1-2; D is perhaps TRBD1 (5 bases). V lost 2 bases to trimming and J lost 2 bases, with 12 bases between them. This CDR3 contains 15 residues. The germline V gene has CDR1 KGHSH and CDR2 LQKENI.

The gene calls are TRBV5-8 and TRBJ1-2; 7 bases fit TRBD1. J gave up 4 bases and V 3 bases, and 6 bases lay outside the gene matches. The germline V gene encodes CDR1 SGHTS and CDR2 YDEGEE. This CDR3 is 14 amino acids long. The CDR3 region is CASSSLQGLYGYTF. DNA of the CDR3: TGTGCCAGCAGCTCACTACAGGGGCTCTATGGCTACACCTTC.

The rearrangement joins TRBV6-2 or TRBV6-3 to TRBJ2-3; the D is unclear. The V end was cut by 2 bases, the J end by 3 bases, with 12 bases between. Germline V gives CDR1 MNHEY, CDR2 SVGEGT. This CDR3 comprises 15 residues. CDR3 amino acids: CASSYKARLTDTQYF. In DNA form, the CDR3 reads TGTGCCAGCAGTTACAAGGCCAGGTTGACAGATACGCAGTATTTT.

The chain has TRBV30 and TRBJ1-3; TRBD1 matches 8 bases. The germline V gene has CDR1 GTSNPN and CDR2 SVGIG (reference sequence). Losses at the gene ends were 2 bases for V and 1 base for J; bases not matched to a gene: 10. CDR3 size: 17 residues. CDR3 in amino acids: CAWSLAGGFLSGNTIYF. Here the CDR3 DNA reads TGTGCCTGGAGTCTGGCAGGGGGCTTCCTATCTGGAAACACCATATATTTT.

The chain couples TRBV28 to TRBJ1-4, with 7 positions matching TRBD1. With V trimmed by 5 bases and J by 8 bases, 14 bases remained unmatched. The germline gives CDR1 MDHEN, CDR2 SYDVKM. This CDR3 has 16 amino acids. CDR3 protein: CASSHGEEGAGEKLFF. Here the CDR3 DNA reads TGTGCCAGCAGTCATGGGGAGGAGGGGGCAGGGGAAAAACTGTTTTTT. The complete variable domain, with remaining parts taken from reference TRBV28 and TRBJ1-4, reads DVKVTQSSRYLVKRTGEKVFLECVQDMDHENMFWYRQDPGLGLRLIYFSYDVKMKEKGDIPEGYSVSREKKERFSLILESASTNQTSMYLCASSHGEEGAGEKLFFGSGTQLSVL.

This clone came up a few times. This chain connects TRBV6-4 to TRBJ1-5; D not certain. The V end lost 4 bases, the J end lost 1 base, and 14 bases lay between the germline ends. This CDR3 spans 16 amino acids. Germline V gives CDR1 MRHNA, CDR2 SNTAGT. CDR3 DNA sequence: TGTGCCAGCAGTGCCTTCTTAGGGAGGAGCAATCAGCCCCAGCATTTT. Protein sequence: CASSAFLGRSNQPQHF.

In its sample, this clone was seen a few times. V and J are TRBV5-6 and TRBJ2-1; TRBD2 matches 10 bases. CDR1 is SGHDT and CDR2 is YYEEEE in the germline V gene. The CDR3 spans 15 residues. The junction had 3 bases not matched to a gene; V was cut back by 4 bases and J by 2 bases. DNA for the CDR3: TGTGCCAGCAGCCCAGGACTAGCGGCCTACAATGAGCAGTTCTTC. Encoded protein: CASSPGLAAYNEQFF.

V gene TRBV27 combines with J gene TRBJ2-7; D unresolved. The V gene lost 2 bases and the J gene lost 1 base, with 12 bases spanning the gap. This CDR3 is 15 amino acids long. Germline V CDR1 and CDR2: MNHEY, SMNVEV (reference sequence). The CDR3, as DNA: TGTGCCAGCAGTTTAAATGGGCTGTCGTCCTACGAGCAGTACTTC. Translating gives CASSLNGLSSYEQYF.

The chain employs TRBV4-1 and TRBJ2-5; 8 bases map to TRBD2. The CDR3 sequence is 17 residues long. J was trimmed by 2 bases and V by 3 bases; bases with no gene match: 11. Looked up from germline, CDR1 is MGHRA and CDR2 is YSYEKL. The CDR3 region is CASSHRPSGSSQETQYF. CDR3 sequence (DNA): TGCGCCAGCAGCCATCGTCCGAGCGGGAGTAGTCAAGAGACCCAGTACTTC.

This CDR3 is CAWSLGLDADEQFF. The CDR3 region has the DNA TGTGCCTGGAGTCTGGGACTGGACGCCGATGAGCAGTTCTTC. This chain connects TRBV30 to TRBJ2-1; tentatively, D is TRBD2 (6 bases). The CDR3 extends over 14 amino acids. CDR1 GTSNPN and CDR2 SVGIG come from the germline V gene (reference sequence). V was clipped by 2 bases and J by 8 bases, with 16 bases between them. The variable domain in full, completed from reference TRBV30 and TRBJ2-1, reads SQTIHQWPATLVQPVGSPLSLECTVEGTSNPNLYWYRQAAGRGLQLLFYSVGIGQISSEVPQNLSASRPQDRQFILSSKKLLLSDSGFYLCAWSLGLDADEQFFGPGTRLTVL.

The V call is TRBV3-1 (or the pseudogene TRBV3-2), the J call TRBJ2-5; 7 nucleotides agree with TRBD1. The V gene end was trimmed by 4 bases and the J gene end by 9 bases; junction bases not matched to a gene: 5. CDR3 length equals 12 residues. The germline CDR1 and CDR2 sequences are LGHDT and YNNKEL (reference sequence). The CDR3 DNA follows: TGTGCCAGCAGCCTAGGACAGGCTGCCCAGTACTTC. It specifies CASSLGQAAQYF.

The chain couples TRBV9 to TRBJ1-2; D might be TRBD1 (5 bases). Looked up from germline, CDR1 is SGDLS and CDR2 is YYNGEE. This CDR3 region has 14 residues. V lost 0 bases to trimming and J lost 3 bases, with 9 bases between them. The CDR3 loop reads CASSVGQPDYGYTF. As DNA, the CDR3 is TGTGCCAGCAGCGTAGGACAGCCCGACTATGGCTACACCTTC.

The chain employs TRBV4-3 and TRBJ1-1, with 7 bases aligning to TRBD1. J was trimmed by 6 bases and V by 0 bases; bases with no gene match: 10. CDR3 length: 16 residues. Germline CDR1 LGHNA, CDR2 YSLEER. The CDR3 region has the DNA TGCGCCAGCAGCCAAGATGTGGGGACAGTAAGCCCTGAAGCTTTCTTT. It is translated as CASSQDVGTVSPEAFF.

This clone turned up a few times. The V call is TRBV18, the J call TRBJ1-2, with a possible D match to TRBD1 (5 bases). Per germline, CDR1 KGHSH and CDR2 LQKENI. The CDR3 is made up of 15 amino acids. Deletions cut 0 bases from V and 3 bases from J, with 11 bases between. The CDR3 loop reads CASSPPAGSDYGYTF. The CDR3 DNA sequence: TGTGCCAGCTCACCACCAGCAGGGTCGGACTATGGCTACACCTTC.

The chain links TRBV27 to TRBJ1-1; D unresolved. Trimming took off 9 bases at V and 1 base at J, with 12 bases between the two ends. Germline V gene data show CDR1 as MNHEY and CDR2 as SMNVEV (reference sequence). CDR3 size: 13 residues. This CDR3 is CARPKEGNTEAFF. CDR3 coding DNA: TGTGCCAGACCTAAAGAGGGGAACACTGAAGCTTTCTTT.

This chain links TRBV18 with TRBJ2-5, with D unclear. With 2 bases removed from V and 5 bases from J, the gap between germline ends came to 6 bases. The CDR3 totals 12 residues. Germline CDR1 reads KGHSH; CDR2 reads LQKENI. CDR3 coding DNA: TGTGCCAGCTCACCAATCGGTGAGACCCAGTACTTC. It is translated as CASSPIGETQYF.

This CDR3 reads CASNRGQDEQFF. CDR3 coding DNA: TGTGCCAGCAACAGGGGGCAGGATGAGCAGTTCTTC. This rearrangement joins TRBV2 to TRBJ2-1, with 9 bases lining up with TRBD1. Germline V gene lookup returns CDR1 SNHLY and CDR2 FYNNEI. With V trimmed by 7 bases and J by 8 bases, 3 bases remained unmatched. The CDR3 contains 12 residues.

The V and J genes are TRBV19 and TRBJ2-5, with D possibly matching TRBD1 (5 bases). Trimming shortened V by 5 bases and J by 5 bases, and 15 bases separated the two germline ends. From germline, CDR1 is LNHDA and CDR2 SQIVND (reference sequence). This CDR3 contains 14 residues. The CDR3 sequence: CASSLWGRGETQYF. CDR3 nucleotides: TGTGCCAGTAGTTTATGGGGAAGGGGCGAGACCCAGTACTTC.

The chain uses TRBV7-8 and TRBJ1-6; no reliable D call. CDR1 and CDR2 (germline): SGHVS, FQNEAQ. CDR3 size: 14 residues. The V and J ends lost 5 bases and 10 bases respectively, with 15 bases between them. The CDR3 spells CASSQNPGYSPLHF. In DNA, the CDR3 is TGTGCCAGCAGCCAGAACCCGGGTTACTCACCCCTCCACTTT.

The CDR3 region has the DNA TGTGCCATCAGTGAGTCGAAGGCTAGCGGGAGGGCAGATACGCAGTATTTT. This codes for CAISESKASGRADTQYF. The V gene is TRBV10-3, the J gene TRBJ2-3, with TRBD2 matching 12 bases. The CDR3 has 17 residues. The germline V gene has CDR1 ENHRY and CDR2 SYGVKD. V dropped 0 bases and J dropped 4; count of bases not matched to a gene: 5.

CDR3 sequence reads: CASSIVTGVWDEQFF. CDR3 DNA sequence: TGTGCCAGTAGTATAGTTACGGGAGTATGGGATGAGCAGTTCTTC. J is TRBJ2-1 and V is TRBV19, with TRBD2 as a possible D gene (6 bases). The CDR3 loop spans 15 amino acids. The germline V gene has CDR1 LNHDA and CDR2 SQIVND (reference sequence). Trimming took 1 base from V and 8 from J, leaving 15 bases between them.

The chain is built from TRBV19 and TRBJ2-5; no clear D. From germline, CDR1 is LNHDA and CDR2 SQIVND (reference sequence). V lost 2 bases and J 1 base, leaving 8 bases between the germline ends. CDR3 length: 14 residues. The CDR3 is CASSIRAIQETQYF. For the CDR3, the DNA is TGTGCCAGTAGTATACGAGCGATCCAAGAGACCCAGTACTTC.

The chain carries TRBV25-1 and TRBJ2-3; 10 positions match TRBD1. The CDR3 runs to 15 residues. V shed 6 bases, J shed 2 bases, and the junction held 5 bases outside the gene matches. Germline V CDR1 and CDR2: MGHDK, SYGVNS. In DNA form, the CDR3 reads TGTGCCAGCAGACGGACAGGGGGTCCCACAGATACGCAGTATTTT. Protein: CASRRTGGPTDTQYF.

The chain joins TRBV19 to TRBJ2-1; 13 nucleotides align to TRBD2. The CDR3 covers 17 residues. V gave up 4 bases and J gave up 5 bases; unmatched junction bases: 8. Germline-derived CDR1 and CDR2 are LNHDA and SQIVND (reference sequence). The CDR3 is CASSRLAGGGRDNEQFF. The CDR3 DNA is TGTGCCAGTAGTAGACTAGCGGGAGGCGGTAGGGACAATGAGCAGTTCTTC.

The chain carries TRBV6-1 and TRBJ2-7; tentatively, D is TRBD1 (6 bases). Trimming took off 2 bases at V and 2 bases at J, with 13 bases between the two ends. Germline assignment: CDR1 MNHNS and CDR2 SASEGT. This CDR3 region has 15 residues. The CDR3 DNA reads as TGTGCCAGCAGTGAAAGCCGGGACATTACCTACGAGCAGTACTTC. Protein sequence: CASSESRDITYEQYF.

The chain has TRBV10-3 and TRBJ1-3; D ambiguous. Germline CDR1 ENHRY, CDR2 SYGVKD. Trimming removed 3 bases at V and 0 bases at J, with 9 bases between. The CDR3 totals 15 residues. The CDR3 spells CAISDTVRSGNTIYF. Here the CDR3 DNA reads TGTGCCATCAGTGACACAGTGCGCTCTGGAAACACCATATATTTT.

The V and J genes are TRBV5-1 and TRBJ2-2; 7 nucleotides agree with TRBD1. The CDR3 is 14 amino acids. The trim removed 0 bases at V and 4 bases at J, leaving 0 bases unmatched. CDR1 SGHRS and CDR2 YFSETQ come from the germline V gene. CDR3 protein: CASSLDRGTGELFF. The CDR3 nucleotides read TGCGCCAGCAGCTTGGACAGGGGCACCGGGGAGCTGTTTTTT.